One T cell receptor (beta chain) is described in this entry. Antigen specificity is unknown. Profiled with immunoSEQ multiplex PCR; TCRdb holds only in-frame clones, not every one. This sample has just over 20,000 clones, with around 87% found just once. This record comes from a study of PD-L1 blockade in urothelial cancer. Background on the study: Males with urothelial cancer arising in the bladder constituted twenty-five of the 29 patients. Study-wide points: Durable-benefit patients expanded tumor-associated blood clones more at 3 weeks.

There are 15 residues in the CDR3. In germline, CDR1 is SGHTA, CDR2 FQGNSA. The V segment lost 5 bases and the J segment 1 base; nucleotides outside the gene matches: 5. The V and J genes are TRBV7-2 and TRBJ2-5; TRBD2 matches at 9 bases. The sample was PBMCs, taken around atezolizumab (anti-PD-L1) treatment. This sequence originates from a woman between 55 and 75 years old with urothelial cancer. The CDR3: CASSKLAGLQETQYF. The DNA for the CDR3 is TGTGCCAGCAGCAAGCTAGCGGGACTCCAAGAGACCCAGTACTTC.